Sequencing of this T cell receptor beta chain was carried out in a study of blood T cell repertoires in COVID-19. Background on the study: The study drew acute and convalescent COVID-19 samples from the United States, Italy and Spain. T cells, B-cell-depleted T cells, or PBMCs provided the cDNA or gDNA that served as material.

This clone was counted only a few times. As handled by the study authors: Estimation of nucleated cell counts was performed using reference gene primer amplification. This table comes from immunoSEQ multiplex PCR, and its TCRdb copy is limited to in-frame clones, with some not included. V and J calls and clone size follow that table, whereas D and trimming were derived from the DNA. Of 140,000 or so clones in the sample, about 87% are singletons; the top ten hold more than 2.5%. Seattle researchers signed up patients amid active infection and tracked them longitudinally. Germline V gene sequence: CDR1 SNHLY, CDR2 FYNNEI. Trimming removed 5 bases at V and 4 bases at J, with 8 bases between. This CDR3 has 12 amino acids.

The chain has TRBV2 and TRBJ1-2, with D perhaps TRBD1 (5 bases). Specimen: peripheral blood. This sequence originates from a human donor with COVID-19, enrolled during active disease. The donor label of this sample is uncertain. The CDR3 loop reads CASSRQTYGYTF. In nucleotides, the CDR3 is TGTGCCAGCAGTAGACAGACCTATGGCTACACCTTC.